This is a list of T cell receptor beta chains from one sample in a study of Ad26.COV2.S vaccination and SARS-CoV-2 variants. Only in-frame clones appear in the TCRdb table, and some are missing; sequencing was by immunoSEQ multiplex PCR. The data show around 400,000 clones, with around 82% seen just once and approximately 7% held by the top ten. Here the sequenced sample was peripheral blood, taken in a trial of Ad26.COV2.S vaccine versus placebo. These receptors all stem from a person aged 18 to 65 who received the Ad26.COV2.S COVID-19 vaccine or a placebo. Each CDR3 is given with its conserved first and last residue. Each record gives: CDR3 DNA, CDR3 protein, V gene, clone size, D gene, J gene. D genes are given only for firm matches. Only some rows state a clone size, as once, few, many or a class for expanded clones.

TGTGCCAGCAGCCTGGGGGGGCGGGGTGAGGAGACCCAGTACTTC,CASSLGGRGEETQYF,TRBV9,-,-,TRBJ2-5
TGTGCTAGTGCGGACAGGGGTTACGAGCAGTACTTC,CASADRGYEQYF,TRBV12-5,-,TRBD1,TRBJ2-7
TGTGCCAGCAGTGAATTTGAGGGGGCACTTGGAAACACCATATATTTT,CASSEFEGALGNTIYF,TRBV6-1,-,TRBD1,TRBJ1-3
TGTGCCAGCAGCTTAACACGGAGAAATTCACCCCTCCACTTT,CASSLTRRNSPLHF,TRBV7-3,-,-,TRBJ1-6
TGTGCCACCAGCCCTGGGGGCACTGAAGCTTTCTTT,CATSPGGTEAFF,TRBV15,-,-,TRBJ1-1
TGTGCCAGTAGTACATCAGGGGGCTCTTTTTACAATGAGCAGTTCTTC,CASSTSGGSFYNEQFF,TRBV19,once,TRBD1,TRBJ2-1
TGTGCCAGCAGGCACCGTCTCAGCCCCATAGGGGAGCAGTACTTC,CASRHRLSPIGEQYF,TRBV11-2,-,-,TRBJ2-7
TGCGCCAGCAGCTTGGGTAGCGGGAGGGTGGCCGGGGCCAACGTCCTGACTTTC,CASSLGSGRVAGANVLTF,TRBV5-1,-,TRBD2,TRBJ2-6
TGTGCCAGCAAATACCAGGGACAGGGGGATGAAAAACTGTTTTTT,CASKYQGQGDEKLFF,TRBV6-5,-,TRBD1,TRBJ1-4
TGTGCCAGCAGTTTTTGGGATGCAGATACGCAGTATTTT,CASSFWDADTQYF,TRBV12-3/TRBV12-4,-,-,TRBJ2-3
TGTGCCAGCAGCTTAGGCGGTCTGGCGCGGGAGACCCAGTACTTC,CASSLGGLARETQYF,TRBV11-3,-,-,TRBJ2-5
TGTGCCAGCAGCTTAGCGAACTCGGGACTAGGGGAAGTCGGGGAGCTGTTTTTT,CASSLANSGLGEVGELFF,TRBV7-9,-,TRBD2,TRBJ2-2
TGTGCCAGCAGCCCGGGGACTAGCTGGGGAACGAACACCGGGGAGCTGTTTTTT,CASSPGTSWGTNTGELFF,TRBV7-3,-,TRBD2,TRBJ2-2
TGTGCCAGGAGGACAGGAGCGTATGGCTACACCTTC,CARRTGAYGYTF,TRBV2,-,TRBD1,TRBJ1-2